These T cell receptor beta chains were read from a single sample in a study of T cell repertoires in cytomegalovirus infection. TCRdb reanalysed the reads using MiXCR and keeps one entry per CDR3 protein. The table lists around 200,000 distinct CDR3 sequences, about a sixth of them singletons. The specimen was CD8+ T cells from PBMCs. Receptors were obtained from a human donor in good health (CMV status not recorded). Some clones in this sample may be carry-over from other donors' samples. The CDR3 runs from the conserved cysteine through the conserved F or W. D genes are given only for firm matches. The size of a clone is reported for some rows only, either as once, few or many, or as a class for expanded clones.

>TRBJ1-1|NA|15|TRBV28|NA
CASRPEGHLNTEAFF
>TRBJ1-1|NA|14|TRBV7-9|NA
CASSSYRVDTEAFF
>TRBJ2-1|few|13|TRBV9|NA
CASSVWGENEQFF
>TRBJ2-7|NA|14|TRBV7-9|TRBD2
CASTGGTSWYEQYF
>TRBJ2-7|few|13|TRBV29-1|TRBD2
CSVEDGGALEQYF
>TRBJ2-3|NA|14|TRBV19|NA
CASSGLALPDTQYF
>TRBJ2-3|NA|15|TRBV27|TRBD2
CASSLTSLPGDTQYF
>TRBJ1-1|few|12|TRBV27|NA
CASSAWGTEAFF
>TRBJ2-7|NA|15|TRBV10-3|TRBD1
CAISERTGSSYEQYF
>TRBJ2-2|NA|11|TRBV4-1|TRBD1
CASTTGEELFF
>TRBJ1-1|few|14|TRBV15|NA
CATSRDLAETQAFF
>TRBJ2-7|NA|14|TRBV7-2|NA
CASKGSGGPYEQYF
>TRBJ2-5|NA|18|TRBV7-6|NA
CASSSSFGWGQGQETQYF
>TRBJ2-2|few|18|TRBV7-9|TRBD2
CASSLQGGKRGETGELFF
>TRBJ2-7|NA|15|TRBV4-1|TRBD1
CASSQDPGGAYEQYF
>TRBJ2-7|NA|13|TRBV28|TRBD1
CATSRDRGYEQYF
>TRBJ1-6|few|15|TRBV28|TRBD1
CASSLGQGMNSPLHF